The present T cell receptor (beta chain) was sequenced within a study of radiotherapy plus CTLA-4 blockade in lung cancer. In the study overall: Disease control was present in roughly 30% of patients, and objective responses in 15% to 20%.

Study conclusions and caveats: Tumor-derived TCR clones expanded in blood after radiotherapy plus ipilimumab.

Produced via immunoSEQ multiplex PCR; TCRdb's table is partial and in-frame only. This table has about 110,000 clones, roughly 86% appearing once. Comments on this clone: Its matching antigen is unknown.

The CDR3 length is 12 residues. The V gene lost 5 bases and the J gene lost 7 bases, with 9 bases spanning the gap. Germline assignment: CDR1 MDHEN and CDR2 SYDVKM. Patients in the study, people with chemo-refractory metastatic non-small-cell lung cancer, received focal radiation plus ipilimumab CTLA-4 blockade. This TCR derives from a human donor with non-small cell lung cancer that progressed on radiotherapy plus ipilimumab. Some clones in this sample may be carry-over from other donors' samples. The input for sequencing was peripheral blood, taken from a patient treated with radiotherapy plus ipilimumab. The rearrangement links TRBV28 to TRBJ2-1; a weak D match, TRBD2 (5 bases). CDR3 residues: CASSGLGNEQFF. CDR3 sequence (DNA): TGTGCCAGCAGTGGACTGGGAAATGAGCAGTTCTTC.